This T cell receptor beta chain was sequenced for a study of blood T cell repertoires in COVID-19. Looking at the study overall: Italy, Spain and the United States were the sources of the convalescent and acute COVID-19 samples.

Per the authors' pipeline: Reference gene primer amplification gave estimated nucleated cell counts. Here immunoSEQ multiplex PCR was the method, and the copy in TCRdb shows in-frame clones only, minus some. The V and J calls and clone size come from that table; D and trimming were worked out from the DNA. This sample has roughly 250,000 clones, with approximately 83% found just once. The sequenced sample was PBMCs or T cells enriched from blood (not recorded which). The clonotype originates from a woman in her twenties or thirties who had recovered from COVID-19.

CDR3 DNA: TGTGCCAGCAGTGAATCCCCGATGCGGGGCTACACCTTC. Translating it yields CASSESPMRGYTF. The V gene is TRBV6-1, the J gene TRBJ1-2; D is unclear. The CDR3 has 13 residues. CDR1 and CDR2 from the germline V gene are MNHNS and SASEGT. V lost 2 bases to trimming and J lost 8 bases, with 12 bases between them.